A single sample gave rise to the 5 T cell receptor beta chains below, sequenced in a study of blood T cell repertoires in COVID-19. Using immunoSEQ multiplex PCR, the repertoire was profiled, and TCRdb retains in-frame clones only, with some absent. There are about 180,000 clones in the sample; roughly nine tenths occur only once, and about 1.9% lies in the top ten. Material for sequencing was peripheral blood. These receptors were obtained from a man in his late teens or twenties who had recovered from COVID-19.

The gene calls are TRBV5-6 and TRBJ1-5; 9 bases fit TRBD1. V lost 2 bases and J lost 2; bases outside the gene matches: 2. Per the germline V gene, CDR1 is SGHDT and CDR2 is YYEEEE. This CDR3 contains 15 residues. CDR3 sequence reads: CASSLRTGGNQPQHF. The CDR3 region has the DNA TGTGCCAGCAGCTTACGGACAGGGGGCAATCAGCCCCAGCATTTT.

The chain couples TRBV4-3 to TRBJ1-2; possible D gene TRBD1, 5 bases. Trimming shortened V by 0 bases and J by 0 bases, and 17 bases separated the two germline ends. The CDR3 consists of 18 residues. The V gene's germline CDR1 is LGHNA and CDR2 YSLEER. CDR3 amino acids: CASSQEGPPAGANYGYTF. CDR3 coding DNA: TGCGCCAGCAGCCAAGAGGGTCCACCGGCGGGGGCTAACTATGGCTACACCTTC.

This clone was observed a handful of times. The rearrangement uses TRBV7-8 and TRBJ2-7; the match to TRBD2 covers 9 bases. Per the germline V gene, CDR1 is SGHVS and CDR2 is FQNEAQ. The CDR3 runs 14 residues. The trim removed 1 base at V and 5 bases at J, leaving 3 bases unmatched. CDR3 residues: CASSLVSGSHEQYF. CDR3 sequence (DNA): TGTGCCAGCAGCTTAGTTAGCGGGAGTCACGAGCAGTACTTC.

This clone was seen a single time. This rearrangement joins TRBV7-2 to TRBJ2-1; maybe TRBD1 (7 bases). Germline loops: CDR1 SGHTA, CDR2 FQGNSA. V was shortened by 0 bases and J by 7 bases, with 16 bases between the two germline ends. The CDR3 is 16 amino acids. The CDR3 is CASSLAPRGRENEQFF. The DNA for the CDR3 is TGTGCCAGCAGCTTAGCACCGAGGGGGCGGGAAAATGAGCAGTTCTTC.

The chain carries TRBV7-2 and TRBJ2-1; 12 bases fit TRBD2. V dropped 4 bases and J dropped 4; count of bases not matched to a gene: 8. CDR1 and CDR2 from the germline V gene are SGHTA and FQGNSA. This CDR3 has 17 residues. CDR3 in amino acids: CASSYSRTSGVYNEQFF. CDR3 bases: TGTGCCAGCAGCTACTCGCGGACTAGCGGGGTTTACAATGAGCAGTTCTTC.